Listed below are T cell receptor beta chains from one sample, sequenced in a study of T cells in Graves' hyperthyroidism and ophthalmopathy. TCRdb itself ran the multiplex PCR reads through MiXCR, one entry per CDR3 protein. Of under 400,000 distinct CDR3 sequences listed, 15% to 20% are singletons. Material: blood. These receptor sequences come from a woman between 50 and 59 years old with Graves' hyperthyroidism. Each CDR3 is given with its conserved first and last residue. A D gene is named only where the DNA matches it firmly. The size field is filled for only some rows; it gives once, few, many or a size class.

clone_size: once
d_call: .
v_call: TRBV18
j_call: TRBJ2-6
cdr3_aa: CASSPGSGANILTF
cdr3_nt: TGTGCCAGCTCACCAGGATCTGGGGCCAACATCCTGACTTTC

clone_size: few
d_call: .
v_call: TRBV6-2/TRBV6-3
j_call: TRBJ2-5
cdr3_aa: CASSLPGSQYF
cdr3_nt: TGTGCCAGCAGCCTACCGGGGTCCCAGTACTTC

clone_size: many
d_call: .
v_call: TRBV11-1
j_call: TRBJ1-1
cdr3_aa: CASSPRVVPNTEAFF
cdr3_nt: TGTGCCAGCAGCCCCCGAGTGGTTCCGAACACTGAAGCTTTCTTT

clone_size: .
d_call: .
v_call: TRBV4-2
j_call: TRBJ2-2
cdr3_aa: CASSPSRGGDRELFF
cdr3_nt: TGTGCCAGCAGCCCCTCCCGAGGAGGTGACCGGGAGCTGTTTTTT

clone_size: many
d_call: .
v_call: TRBV12-3/TRBV12-4
j_call: TRBJ2-5
cdr3_aa: CASRFLGDLETQYF
cdr3_nt: TGTGCCAGCAGGTTTCTTGGGGATTTGGAGACCCAGTACTTC

clone_size: .
d_call: .
v_call: TRBV3-1
j_call: TRBJ2-7
cdr3_aa: CASSTRSEQYF
cdr3_nt: TGTGCCAGCAGCACGAGAAGTGAGCAGTACTTC

clone_size: .
d_call: TRBD1
v_call: TRBV7-6
j_call: TRBJ2-1
cdr3_aa: CASSVSPYDRVTHNEQFF
cdr3_nt: TGTGCCAGCAGCGTCTCCCCCTACGACAGGGTGACCCACAATGAGCAGTTCTTC

clone_size: few
d_call: .
v_call: TRBV19
j_call: TRBJ1-5
cdr3_aa: CASSYMTVGNQPQHF
cdr3_nt: TGTGCCAGTAGTTATATGACGGTGGGCAATCAGCCCCAGCATTTT

clone_size: few
d_call: TRBD2
v_call: TRBV7-9
j_call: TRBJ2-7
cdr3_aa: CASSPSGAPYEQYF
cdr3_nt: TGTGCCAGCAGTCCTAGCGGAGCCCCCTACGAGCAGTACTTC

clone_size: .
d_call: TRBD2
v_call: TRBV9
j_call: TRBJ2-7
cdr3_aa: CASSQAGRHEQYF
cdr3_nt: TGTGCCAGCAGCCAAGCCGGGAGGCACGAGCAGTACTTC

clone_size: .
d_call: .
v_call: TRBV7-3
j_call: TRBJ2-3
cdr3_aa: CASSVTGISTDTQYF
cdr3_nt: TGTGCCAGCAGCGTGACAGGAATTAGCACAGATACGCAGTATTTT

clone_size: many
d_call: .
v_call: TRBV20-1
j_call: TRBJ1-2
cdr3_aa: CSARGAGSGGYTF
cdr3_nt: TGCAGTGCTAGAGGTGCAGGGTCAGGTGGCTACACCTTC

clone_size: many
d_call: TRBD1
v_call: TRBV11-3
j_call: TRBJ2-1
cdr3_aa: CASSPGTGYNEQFF
cdr3_nt: TGTGCCAGCAGCCCCGGGACAGGGTACAATGAGCAGTTCTTC

clone_size: few
d_call: .
v_call: TRBV6-1
j_call: TRBJ2-2
cdr3_aa: CASSVEGTGELFF
cdr3_nt: TGTGCCAGCAGTGTCGAGGGCACCGGGGAGCTGTTTTTT

clone_size: once
d_call: TRBD2
v_call: TRBV29-1
j_call: TRBJ2-1
cdr3_aa: CGFPPGGGYNEEFF
cdr3_nt: TGCGGCTTCCCGCCGGGCGGGGGGTACAATGAGGAGTTCTTC

clone_size: few
d_call: .
v_call: TRBV6-1
j_call: TRBJ1-4
cdr3_aa: CASSEGLFEKLFF
cdr3_nt: TGTGCCAGCAGTGAAGGCCTTTTTGAAAAACTGTTTTTT

clone_size: many
d_call: .
v_call: TRBV20-1
j_call: TRBJ2-5
cdr3_aa: CSASDQGSQETQYF
cdr3_nt: TGCAGTGCATCAGATCAGGGGTCCCAAGAGACCCAGTACTTC

clone_size: .
d_call: TRBD2
v_call: TRBV5-1
j_call: TRBJ2-5
cdr3_aa: CASSQGLALETLYF
cdr3_nt: TGCGCCAGCAGCCAGGGACTAGCGCTGGAGACCCTGTACTTC

clone_size: few
d_call: TRBD1
v_call: TRBV30
j_call: TRBJ1-6
cdr3_aa: CAWEPGQGNSPLHF
cdr3_nt: TGTGCCTGGGAACCGGGACAGGGTAATTCACCCCTCCACTTT

clone_size: .
d_call: TRBD1
v_call: TRBV7-3
j_call: TRBJ1-1
cdr3_aa: CASSLRATGTGNTEAFF
cdr3_nt: TGTGCCAGCAGCTTAAGGGCTACCGGGACAGGGAACACTGAAGCTTTCTTT

clone_size: many
d_call: .
v_call: TRBV30
j_call: TRBJ2-3
cdr3_aa: CACFRISGDTQYF
cdr3_nt: TGTGCCTGCTTTCGCATCTCGGGAGATACGCAGTATTTT

clone_size: .
d_call: .
v_call: TRBV10-1
j_call: TRBJ2-3
cdr3_aa: CASSEVLASVDTQYF
cdr3_nt: TGCGCCAGCAGTGAGGTTCTCGCAAGTGTAGATACGCAGTATTTT

clone_size: many
d_call: TRBD2
v_call: TRBV7-4
j_call: TRBJ2-7
cdr3_aa: CASSGSGPKSGRNSYEQYF
cdr3_nt: TGTGCCAGCAGCGGATCCGGACCTAAAAGCGGGAGGAACTCCTACGAGCAGTACTTC

clone_size: .
d_call: TRBD2
v_call: TRBV28
j_call: TRBJ2-1
cdr3_aa: CAITSGSEQFF
cdr3_nt: TGTGCCATCACTAGCGGGAGTGAGCAGTTCTTC

clone_size: once
d_call: .
v_call: TRBV6-2/TRBV6-3
j_call: TRBJ2-7
cdr3_aa: CASSRGQASYEQYF
cdr3_nt: TGTGCCAGCAGTCGCGGGCAAGCGTCCTACGAGCAGTACTTC

clone_size: .
d_call: TRBD2
v_call: TRBV4-2
j_call: TRBJ2-5
cdr3_aa: CASSQGASGTQETQYF
cdr3_nt: TGTGCCAGCAGCCAAGGGGCTAGCGGGACTCAAGAGACCCAGTACTTC

clone_size: .
d_call: .
v_call: TRBV11-2
j_call: TRBJ2-7
cdr3_aa: CASSFWGVGYEQYF
cdr3_nt: TGTGCCAGCAGCTTTTGGGGGGTCGGCTACGAGCAGTACTTC

clone_size: many
d_call: TRBD1
v_call: TRBV27
j_call: TRBJ1-6
cdr3_aa: CASTQGGTGRSPLHF
cdr3_nt: TGTGCCAGCACCCAAGGGGGGACAGGCCGATCACCCCTCCACTTT

clone_size: few
d_call: .
v_call: TRBV12-3/TRBV12-4
j_call: TRBJ2-2
cdr3_aa: CASTRANTGELFF
cdr3_nt: TGTGCCAGCACTAGGGCGAACACCGGGGAGCTGTTTTTT

clone_size: .
d_call: TRBD2
v_call: TRBV7-8
j_call: TRBJ2-7
cdr3_aa: CASSYREARSYEQYF
cdr3_nt: TGTGCCAGCAGCTATCGGGAGGCCCGCTCCTACGAGCAGTACTTC

clone_size: many
d_call: TRBD2
v_call: TRBV20-1
j_call: TRBJ2-1
cdr3_aa: CSARDQEGGAYNEQFF
cdr3_nt: TGCAGTGCTAGAGATCAAGAGGGAGGGGCCTACAATGAGCAGTTCTTC

clone_size: many
d_call: TRBD1
v_call: TRBV19
j_call: TRBJ1-1
cdr3_aa: CASSPGKGQGITEAFF
cdr3_nt: TGTGCCAGTAGTCCCGGGAAGGGACAGGGGATAACTGAAGCTTTCTTT

clone_size: many
d_call: .
v_call: TRBV28
j_call: TRBJ1-5
cdr3_aa: CASSWGTQRRGNQPQHF
cdr3_nt: TGTGCCAGCAGCTGGGGAACACAGAGGAGGGGCAATCAGCCCCAGCATTTT

clone_size: .
d_call: .
v_call: TRBV9
j_call: TRBJ2-1
cdr3_aa: CASSVVPADAHNEQFF
cdr3_nt: TGTGCCAGCAGCGTAGTGCCAGCGGATGCACACAATGAGCAGTTCTTC

clone_size: few
d_call: .
v_call: TRBV5-8
j_call: TRBJ2-3
cdr3_aa: CASSFGGRRPDTQYF
cdr3_nt: TGTGCCAGCAGCTTTGGGGGCCGCCGCCCAGATACGCAGTATTTT

clone_size: .
d_call: TRBD1
v_call: TRBV6-1
j_call: TRBJ1-3
cdr3_aa: CASSTGTGGLVGNTIYF
cdr3_nt: TGTGCCAGCAGCACTGGGACAGGGGGTCTTGTTGGAAACACCATATATTTT

clone_size: many
d_call: TRBD1
v_call: TRBV27
j_call: TRBJ1-5
cdr3_aa: CASRRAGTENQPQHF
cdr3_nt: TGTGCCAGCAGGAGAGCCGGGACAGAGAATCAGCCCCAGCATTTT

clone_size: many
d_call: .
v_call: TRBV12-5
j_call: TRBJ2-3
cdr3_aa: CASGFSTLAGAQTDTQYF
cdr3_nt: TGTGCTAGTGGTTTCTCAACCCTCGCGGGGGCGCAAACAGATACGCAGTATTTT

clone_size: few
d_call: TRBD1
v_call: TRBV6-1
j_call: TRBJ1-6
cdr3_aa: CASRGTGKNSPLHF
cdr3_nt: TGTGCCAGCAGGGGGACAGGGAAGAATTCACCCCTCCACTTT

clone_size: few
d_call: TRBD1
v_call: TRBV19
j_call: TRBJ2-3
cdr3_aa: CASKGTGAPDTQYF
cdr3_nt: TGTGCCAGTAAGGGGACAGGGGCCCCAGATACGCAGTATTTT

clone_size: .
d_call: TRBD2
v_call: TRBV7-3
j_call: TRBJ2-1
cdr3_aa: CASSLRTRGTSGPYEQFF
cdr3_nt: TGTGCCAGCAGCCTCCGAACTAGAGGGACTAGCGGACCTTATGAGCAGTTCTTC

clone_size: few
d_call: TRBD1
v_call: TRBV5-5
j_call: TRBJ2-7
cdr3_aa: CASSAPDRDYEQYF
cdr3_nt: TGTGCCAGCAGCGCCCCGGACAGGGACTACGAGCAGTACTTC

clone_size: .
d_call: TRBD1
v_call: TRBV5-1
j_call: TRBJ2-1
cdr3_aa: CASSRGQGDNEQFF
cdr3_nt: TGCGCCAGCAGCCGAGGACAGGGCGACAATGAGCAGTTCTTC

clone_size: few
d_call: TRBD1
v_call: TRBV6-5
j_call: TRBJ1-1
cdr3_aa: CASSYSTGRGTEAFF
cdr3_nt: TGTGCCAGCAGTTACTCGACAGGGAGAGGCACTGAAGCTTTCTTT

clone_size: many
d_call: TRBD2
v_call: TRBV28
j_call: TRBJ2-1
cdr3_aa: CASSLAGVWNEQFF
cdr3_nt: TGTGCCAGCAGTCTAGCGGGAGTCTGGAATGAGCAGTTCTTC

clone_size: many
d_call: .
v_call: TRBV5-1
j_call: TRBJ1-1
cdr3_aa: CASSSGDHTEAFF
cdr3_nt: TGCGCCAGCAGCTCTGGTGACCACACTGAAGCTTTCTTT

clone_size: .
d_call: TRBD2
v_call: TRBV6-2/TRBV6-3
j_call: TRBJ2-5
cdr3_aa: CASSWLLAAEETQYF
cdr3_nt: TGTGCCAGCAGTTGGTTGCTAGCGGCAGAAGAGACCCAGTACTTC

clone_size: many
d_call: TRBD1
v_call: TRBV7-3
j_call: TRBJ2-1
cdr3_aa: CASSPLRDSEQFF
cdr3_nt: TGTGCCAGCAGCCCTCTTAGGGACAGTGAGCAGTTCTTC

clone_size: few
d_call: TRBD1
v_call: TRBV4-1
j_call: TRBJ2-3
cdr3_aa: CASSQVGTGRDTQYF
cdr3_nt: TGCGCCAGCAGCCAAGTGGGGACAGGGAGAGATACGCAGTATTTT

clone_size: many
d_call: .
v_call: TRBV20-1
j_call: TRBJ1-1
cdr3_aa: CSARKPPLNTEAFF
cdr3_nt: TGCAGTGCTAGAAAGCCACCACTGAACACTGAAGCTTTCTTT

clone_size: many
d_call: .
v_call: TRBV12-3/TRBV12-4
j_call: TRBJ1-1
cdr3_aa: CASSFLANTEAFF
cdr3_nt: TGTGCCAGCAGTTTTCTCGCGAACACTGAAGCTTTCTTT

clone_size: .
d_call: TRBD2
v_call: TRBV3-1
j_call: TRBJ2-4
cdr3_aa: CASSQGAGAIAKNIQYF
cdr3_nt: TGTGCCAGCAGCCAAGGAGCGGGGGCCATAGCCAAAAACATTCAGTACTTC

clone_size: .
d_call: .
v_call: TRBV7-9
j_call: TRBJ1-1
cdr3_aa: CAPAPTNAEAFF
cdr3_nt: TGTGCCCCCGCCCCCACCAACGCTGAAGCTTTCTTT

clone_size: .
d_call: TRBD2
v_call: TRBV11-1
j_call: TRBJ2-2
cdr3_aa: CASTLRGGDHGELFF
cdr3_nt: TGTGCCAGCACCCTACGGGGGGGCGACCACGGGGAGCTGTTTTTT

clone_size: once
d_call: .
v_call: TRBV7-3
j_call: TRBJ2-3
cdr3_aa: CASSLGRLTDTQYF
cdr3_nt: TGTGCCAGCAGCTTAGGCAGGCTCACAGATACGCAGTATTTT

clone_size: few
d_call: TRBD2
v_call: TRBV7-6
j_call: TRBJ2-2
cdr3_aa: CASSFGTSGASNTGELFF
cdr3_nt: TGTGCCAGCAGCTTCGGGACTAGCGGGGCATCGAACACCGGGGAGCTGTTTTTT